The 20 T cell receptor beta chains given below trace back to one sample, sequenced in a study of shared clonotypes between healthy human individuals. TCRdb's table, derived via immunoSEQ multiplex PCR, lists solely in-frame clones and lacks some. The repertoire holds about 2.4 million clones, with roughly nine tenths as singletons. Input material: naive CD4+ T cells sorted from blood. Subset noted: CD45RA+ positively selected. Receptor source: a young man in good health.

The chain joins TRBV28 to TRBJ2-7, with D tentatively TRBD2 (5 bases). Germline CDR1 reads MDHEN; CDR2 reads SYDVKM. The CDR3 is 15 amino acids. V was clipped by 2 bases and J by 0 bases, with 11 bases between them. CDR3 nucleotides: TGTGCCAGCAGTTTAGGTAGCGCGAACTCCTACGAGCAGTACTTC. Its protein is CASSLGSANSYEQYF.

The CDR3 DNA is TGTGCCAGCAGCTTGGTGGCGGGGGATTGGAATGAGCAGTTCTTC. It specifies CASSLVAGDWNEQFF. The V gene is TRBV5-4, the J gene TRBJ2-1; 7 bases map to TRBD2. V was clipped by 0 bases and J by 7 bases; unmatched bases: 7. Germline values: CDR1 SGHNT, CDR2 YYREEE (reference sequence). The CDR3 is made up of 15 amino acids.

J is TRBJ1-2 and V is TRBV4-1, with 8 bases that match TRBD1. Germline V gene sequence: CDR1 MGHRA, CDR2 YSYEKL. Trimming removed 1 base from V and 7 bases from J; junction bases left unmatched: 11. The CDR3 consists of 16 residues. The CDR3 is CASSQVGAQGARGYTF. The CDR3, as DNA: TGCGCCAGCAGCCAAGTTGGCGCCCAGGGGGCACGTGGCTACACCTTC.

The J gene is TRBJ1-2, the V gene TRBV7-8; a weak D match, TRBD1 (5 bases). In germline, CDR1 is SGHVS, CDR2 FQNEAQ. CDR3 length equals 15 residues. Trimming left V 5 bases short and J 2 bases short, with 15 bases between. The CDR3 region has the DNA TGTGCCAGCAGCCGAGACAGCAACAAAAACTATGGCTACACCTTC. This codes for CASSRDSNKNYGYTF.

V usage is TRBV25-1 and J usage is TRBJ2-7; D uncertain. V lost 1 base to trimming and J lost 0 bases, with 10 bases between them. CDR3 length: 15 amino acids. Germline V CDR1 and CDR2: MGHDK, SYGVNS. CDR3 sequence: CASSEFSTASYEQYF. The CDR3 coding sequence is TGTGCCAGCAGTGAATTTAGCACGGCCTCCTACGAGCAGTACTTC.

The chain's CDR3 is CASSYGLSTDTQYF. The CDR3 DNA sequence: TGTGCCAGCAGCTACGGACTATCCACAGATACGCAGTATTTT. This chain links TRBV7-2 with TRBJ2-3; D possibly corresponds to TRBD2 (6 bases). The germline V gene encodes CDR1 SGHTA and CDR2 FQGNSA. The CDR3 is 14 residues long. The V and J ends lost 4 bases and 2 bases respectively, with 10 bases between them.

About this clone: The sample contains more than one DNA sequence encoding this CDR3. The V call is TRBV5-1, the J call TRBJ1-2, with 8 nucleotides matching TRBD1. CDR3 length equals 16 residues. Germline CDR1 is SGHRS and CDR2 is YFSETQ. Losses at the gene ends were 1 base for V and 0 bases for J; bases not matched to a gene: 5. The CDR3 here is CASSLRTGGANYGYTF. DNA of the CDR3: TGCGCCAGCAGCTTGCGAACAGGGGGAGCTAACTATGGCTACACCTTC. Filled out from reference TRBV5-1 and TRBJ1-2, the complete variable domain reads KAGVTQTPRYLIKTRGQQVTLSCSPISGHRSVSWYQQTPGQGLQFLFEYFSETQRNKGNFPGRFSGRQFSNSRSEMNVSTLELGDSALYLCASSLRTGGANYGYTFGSGTRLTVV.

Regarding this clone: This sample includes further DNA sequences coding for the same CDR3. The chain has TRBV18 and TRBJ1-1; TRBD1 might be the D (5 bases). Trimming shortened V by 1 base and J by 2 bases, and 8 bases separated the two germline ends. There are 14 residues in the CDR3. CDR1 and CDR2 (germline): KGHSH, LQKENI. The CDR3 nucleotides are TGTGCCAGCTCACCACAGGGGATAAACACTGAAGCTTTCTTT. This gives the protein CASSPQGINTEAFF.

The CDR3 nucleotides are TGTGCCAGCAGTTTCGGTATCCTCTCCTACAATGAGCAGTTCTTC. It translates to CASSFGILSYNEQFF. The genes are TRBV28 and TRBJ2-1; no firm D call. Trimming removed 3 bases from V and 0 bases from J, with 9 bases in between. Germline V gives CDR1 MDHEN, CDR2 SYDVKM. The CDR3 has 15 amino acids.

Notes on this clone: Other DNA sequences in this sample translate to the same CDR3. The V and J genes are TRBV28 and TRBJ1-4; 10 nucleotides line up with TRBD1. The germline gives CDR1 MDHEN, CDR2 SYDVKM. The CDR3 extends over 13 amino acids. Trimming took 9 bases from V and 8 from J; bases not matched to a gene: 6. CDR3 residues: CASIGTGEEKLFF. DNA for the CDR3: TGTGCCAGTATCGGGACAGGGGAAGAAAAACTGTTTTTT. Full variable domain (remainder filled in from reference TRBV28 and TRBJ1-4): DVKVTQSSRYLVKRTGEKVFLECVQDMDHENMFWYRQDPGLGLRLIYFSYDVKMKEKGDIPEGYSVSREKKERFSLILESASTNQTSMYLCASIGTGEEKLFFGSGTQLSVL.

The V gene is TRBV28, the J gene TRBJ1-4, with 10 nucleotides matching TRBD1. The CDR3 is 15 amino acids. V was clipped by 6 bases and J by 8 bases; unmatched bases: 9. Germline values: CDR1 MDHEN, CDR2 SYDVKM. DNA for the CDR3: TGTGCCAGCAGGAGACAGGGGGCGAATAGGGAAAAACTGTTTTTT. Its translation is CASRRQGANREKLFF. The complete variable domain, with remaining parts taken from reference TRBV28 and TRBJ1-4, reads DVKVTQSSRYLVKRTGEKVFLECVQDMDHENMFWYRQDPGLGLRLIYFSYDVKMKEKGDIPEGYSVSREKKERFSLILESASTNQTSMYLCASRRQGANREKLFFGSGTQLSVL.

The chain has TRBV19 and TRBJ1-6; no definite D call. The V gene's germline CDR1 is LNHDA and CDR2 SQIVND (reference sequence). V lost 7 bases and J lost 0, with 10 bases in between. CDR3 length: 15 residues. The CDR3 DNA reads as TGTGCCAGTATTCGGGATAGCTCCTATAATTCACCCCTCCACTTT. It yields the protein CASIRDSSYNSPLHF.

The V call is TRBV6-1, the J call TRBJ1-2; D may be TRBD1 (6 bases). Between the trimmed V and J ends, which lost 2 bases and 5 bases, there was a span of 9 bases. Germline CDR1 MNHNS, CDR2 SASEGT. This CDR3 is 13 amino acids long. The CDR3 reads CASSEQGIYGYTF. In DNA form, the CDR3 reads TGTGCCAGCAGTGAACAGGGGATATATGGCTACACCTTC.

The chain employs TRBV7-3 and TRBJ2-2; 9 bases fit TRBD2. Germline CDR1 SGHTA, CDR2 FQGTGA. After removal of 1 base from V and 4 bases from J, the junction contained 4 bases not matched to a gene. CDR3 size: 16 residues. DNA of the CDR3: TGTGCCAGCAGCTTAATGAGCGGGGGGCTCACCGGGGAGCTGTTTTTT. Its translation: CASSLMSGGLTGELFF.

The rearrangement uses TRBV10-3 and TRBJ1-1; D might be TRBD1 (5 bases). This CDR3 spans 18 amino acids. V lost 0 bases to trimming and J lost 2 bases, with 19 bases between them. Germline loops: CDR1 ENHRY, CDR2 SYGVKD. CDR3 nucleotide sequence: TGTGCCATCAGTGAGTCCCCTCCTTACGGGACCCCAAACACTGAAGCTTTCTTT. Its protein product is CAISESPPYGTPNTEAFF.

The V call is TRBV6-6, the J call TRBJ1-2; D is ambiguous. Trimming stripped 6 bases from V and 2 bases from J, with 10 bases between. This CDR3 is 13 amino acids long. CDR1 and CDR2 from the germline V gene are MNHNY and SVGAGI (reference sequence). The CDR3 coding sequence is TGTGCCAGCAGCCCCCTCGACAACTATGGCTACACCTTC. Its protein product is CASSPLDNYGYTF.

The chain uses TRBV2 and TRBJ2-1; 9 nucleotides line up with TRBD2. This CDR3 contains 11 residues. Germline V gene lookup returns CDR1 SNHLY and CDR2 FYNNEI. V trimming: 5 bases; J trimming: 10 bases; junction bases outside the gene matches: 0. CDR3 in amino acids: CASSLAGEQFF. The CDR3 DNA is TGTGCCAGCAGTCTAGCGGGGGAGCAGTTCTTC.

The CDR3 DNA reads TGCGCCAGCAGCTTTGGACAGGAACACTACGAGCAGTACTTC. It is translated as CASSFGQEHYEQYF. The gene calls are TRBV5-1 and TRBJ2-7; 7 bases align to TRBD1. Per germline, CDR1 SGHRS and CDR2 YFSETQ. The trim removed 2 bases at V and 3 bases at J, leaving 5 bases unmatched. This CDR3 is 14 amino acids long.

A few counts support this clone. The CDR3 coding sequence is TGTGCCAGCTCACCACAGGGGGCGGCAGGAATTGGCTACACCTTC. It is translated as CASSPQGAAGIGYTF. V is TRBV18 and J is TRBJ1-2; TRBD1 matches 7 bases. From germline, CDR1 is KGHSH and CDR2 LQKENI. The CDR3 loop spans 15 amino acids. V lost 1 base and J lost 7; bases outside the gene matches: 9.

The V gene is TRBV19, the J gene TRBJ1-5; unclear D gene. The CDR3 is 16 residues long. Germline lookup yields CDR1 LNHDA and CDR2 SQIVND (reference sequence). V was pared by 7 bases and J by 0 bases, with 16 bases between. The CDR3 protein is CASTERASYSNQPQHF. In DNA form, the CDR3 reads TGTGCCAGTACCGAACGGGCCTCTTATAGCAATCAGCCCCAGCATTTT.